A single sample gave rise to the 21 T cell receptor beta chains below, sequenced in a study of blood T cell repertoires in COVID-19. Clones were sequenced by immunoSEQ multiplex PCR, and TCRdb holds only the in-frame ones, with some missing. The sample lists 360,000 or so clones; nearly 90% were seen once. Sequences were obtained from PBMCs or T cells enriched from blood (not recorded which). The receptors were sampled from a woman in her 30s who had recovered from COVID-19.

The chain's CDR3 is CASSGVDRGFGSPLHF. CDR3 nucleotides: TGTGCCAGCAGCGGGGTTGACAGGGGATTTGGTTCACCCCTCCACTTT. The V call is TRBV7-2, the J call TRBJ1-6; 8 bases are shared with TRBD1. Trimming at V came to 5 bases and at J to 9 bases, leaving 12 bases not matched to a gene. Germline CDR1 SGHTA, CDR2 FQGNSA. The length of the CDR3 is 16 residues.

The chain uses TRBV5-6 and TRBJ2-3; 10 bases align to TRBD2. CDR3 length: 17 residues. Germline CDR1 and CDR2: SGHDT and YYEEEE. V lost 2 bases and J lost 3; bases outside the gene matches: 9. This chain's CDR3 is CASSFVAGGPGTDTQYF. The CDR3 coding sequence is TGTGCCAGCAGCTTTGTAGCGGGAGGCCCGGGAACAGATACGCAGTATTTT.

The table lists this clone with a few counts. This chain links TRBV2 with TRBJ2-1; a possible D gene is TRBD2 (6 bases). Germline lookup yields CDR1 SNHLY and CDR2 FYNNEI. The CDR3 sequence is 14 residues long. The ends were cut back, 7 bases at V and 4 bases at J, with 14 bases in the middle. The CDR3 loop is CASMRDERYNEQFF. Here the CDR3 DNA reads TGTGCCAGCATGCGGGACGAAAGATACAATGAGCAGTTCTTC.

This chain uses TRBV27 with TRBJ1-5; D is undetermined. The CDR3 runs 9 residues. Trimming took 6 bases from V and 9 from J, leaving 3 bases between them. The germline CDR1 and CDR2 sequences are MNHEY and SMNVEV (reference sequence). CDR3 DNA sequence: TGTGCCAGCAGCAGGCCCCAGCATTTT. Amino acid sequence: CASSRPQHF.

The chain carries TRBV20-1 and TRBJ1-1, with 8 positions matching TRBD1. Germline V gene lookup returns CDR1 DFQATT and CDR2 SNEGSKA (reference sequence). The CDR3 is 12 amino acids. The ends lost 3 bases at V and 8 bases at J; junction bases unmatched: 5. CDR3: CSASFRGLEAFF. The DNA for the CDR3 is TGCAGTGCTAGTTTCAGGGGGCTGGAAGCTTTCTTT.

V and J are TRBV7-9 and TRBJ2-1, with TRBD2 identical over 7 bases. Looked up from germline, CDR1 is SEHNR and CDR2 is FQNEAQ (reference sequence). V was clipped by 5 bases and J by 3 bases; unmatched bases: 7. The CDR3 length is 15 residues. The CDR3 protein is CASSLQGTIYNEQFF. The CDR3, as DNA: TGTGCCAGCAGCCTACAAGGGACTATCTACAATGAGCAGTTCTTC.

The rearrangement uses TRBV5-1 and TRBJ2-7, with 8 bases that match TRBD2. Germline V gene lookup returns CDR1 SGHRS and CDR2 YFSETQ. V gave up 1 base and J gave up 3 bases; unmatched junction bases: 6. This CDR3 has 15 amino acids. The CDR3 DNA is TGCGCCAGCAGCTTGCGCCTAGCGGGCTACTACGAGCAGTACTTC. Its translation is CASSLRLAGYYEQYF.

The CDR3 DNA sequence: TGTGCCAGCAGGGCAGGGTCAGGAAACGAGCAGTACTTC. Encoded protein: CASRAGSGNEQYF. V gene TRBV6-5 combines with J gene TRBJ2-7; D perhaps matches TRBD1 (5 bases). The CDR3 extends over 13 amino acids. V was pared by 6 bases and J by 5 bases, with 14 bases between. In germline, CDR1 is MNHEY, CDR2 SVGAGI.

The V call is TRBV29-1, the J call TRBJ1-1; 9 bases agree with TRBD1. The germline gives CDR1 SQVTM, CDR2 ANQGSEA. The CDR3 runs 16 residues. V was pared by 3 bases and J by 7 bases, with 15 bases of the junction left unmatched. This CDR3 is CSVDAPGQGLISEAFF. The CDR3 nucleotides are TGCAGCGTTGACGCACCTGGACAGGGGCTAATTAGTGAAGCTTTCTTT.

The chain uses TRBV19 and TRBJ1-2, with D unresolved. Trimming shortened V by 10 bases and J by 2 bases, and 14 bases separated the two germline ends. Germline loops: CDR1 LNHDA, CDR2 SQIVND (reference sequence). The CDR3 sequence is 13 residues long. The DNA of the CDR3 is TGTGCCACCCCCGGGGAATCGAACTATGGCTACACCTTC. This translates into CATPGESNYGYTF.

This chain links TRBV2 with TRBJ1-2, with 8 positions matching TRBD1. The CDR3 runs 11 residues. Trimming cost V 10 bases and J 6 bases; bases outside gene matches: 4. The germline CDR1 and CDR2 sequences are SNHLY and FYNNEI. CDR3 sequence: CAIPGGDGYTF. The CDR3 DNA reads as TGTGCCATCCCAGGGGGCGATGGCTACACCTTC.

The V and J genes are TRBV11-2 and TRBJ1-6, with TRBD1 identical over 9 bases. Germline V gene lookup returns CDR1 SGHAT and CDR2 FQNNGV. This CDR3 is 18 amino acids long. Unmatched junction bases numbered 14, after V lost 1 base and J lost 10 bases. CDR3 amino acids: CASSLVGGQGTGDSPLHF. The CDR3 region has the DNA TGTGCCAGCAGCTTAGTAGGGGGACAGGGTACAGGGGACTCACCCCTCCACTTT.

This chain joins TRBV9 and TRBJ2-1; D may be TRBD2 (5 bases). The V end lost 0 bases, the J end lost 2 bases, and 12 bases lay between the germline ends. Germline V gene sequence: CDR1 SGDLS, CDR2 YYNGEE. The CDR3 is 16 residues long. CDR3 in amino acids: CASSVGGRSPYNEQFF. CDR3 DNA sequence: TGTGCCAGCAGCGTAGGAGGGAGATCCCCCTACAATGAGCAGTTCTTC.

V usage is TRBV5-1 and J usage is TRBJ1-2; a weak D match, TRBD1 (5 bases). Trimming removed 7 bases at V and 4 bases at J, with 11 bases between. The CDR3 loop spans 12 amino acids. Germline lookup yields CDR1 SGHRS and CDR2 YFSETQ. The CDR3 loop reads CASRRQTYGYTF. CDR3 DNA: TGCGCCAGCCGGCGACAGACCTATGGCTACACCTTC. The entire variable domain, with the rest obtained from reference TRBV5-1 and TRBJ1-2, is as follows: KAGVTQTPRYLIKTRGQQVTLSCSPISGHRSVSWYQQTPGQGLQFLFEYFSETQRNKGNFPGRFSGRQFSNSRSEMNVSTLELGDSALYLCASRRQTYGYTFGSGTRLTVV.

CDR3 amino acids: CASSLEVASTDTQYF. CDR3 DNA sequence: TGCGCCAGCAGCTTGGAAGTAGCTAGCACAGATACGCAGTATTTT. The chain couples TRBV5-1 to TRBJ2-3; D not resolved. Germline CDR1 is SGHRS and CDR2 is YFSETQ. The length of the CDR3 is 15 residues. Trimming pared 0 bases from V and 0 bases from J, leaving 8 bases between.

The chain has TRBV3-1 (or the pseudogene TRBV3-2) and TRBJ1-4; 7 positions agree with TRBD1. CDR1 is LGHDT, CDR2 YNNKEL, per germline (reference sequence). Trimming removed 8 bases from V and 5 bases from J; junction bases left unmatched: 2. The CDR3 totals 12 residues. The CDR3 spells CASGQANEKLFF. CDR3 nucleotide sequence: TGTGCCAGCGGACAGGCGAATGAAAAACTGTTTTTT.

The genes are TRBV6-5 and TRBJ2-1, with D possibly matching TRBD2 (5 bases). Trimming removed 3 bases at V and 1 base at J, with 10 bases between. The CDR3 spans 15 residues. Per the germline V gene, CDR1 is MNHEY and CDR2 is SVGAGI. The CDR3 DNA is TGTGCCAGCAGTTATCGGGATCCTTCCTACAATGAGCAGTTCTTC. The encoded protein is CASSYRDPSYNEQFF.

V is TRBV3-1 (or the pseudogene TRBV3-2) and J is TRBJ2-2; TRBD2 agrees at 14 bases. With V trimmed by 1 base and J by 6 bases, 4 bases remained unmatched. This CDR3 spans 17 amino acids. Germline V gene data show CDR1 as LGHDT and CDR2 as YNNKEL (reference sequence). CDR3 in amino acids: CASSQGTSGGMSGELFF. CDR3 in DNA: TGTGCCAGCAGCCAAGGGACTAGCGGGGGGATGTCCGGGGAGCTGTTTTTT.

The V and J genes are TRBV28 and TRBJ2-7; a weak D match, TRBD2 (5 bases). The CDR3 runs 16 residues. The V end lost 6 bases, the J end lost 2 bases, and 20 bases lay between the germline ends. The germline CDR1 and CDR2 sequences are MDHEN and SYDVKM. DNA of the CDR3: TGTGCCAGCAGGACTTTAGGCAGCGGCCTTACCTACGAGCAGTACTTC. Its protein product is CASRTLGSGLTYEQYF.

The CDR3 sequence is CASSLGTGDSGNTIYF. CDR3 coding DNA: TGTGCCAGCAGCTTGGGGACAGGGGACTCTGGAAACACCATATATTTT. The rearrangement links TRBV7-8 to TRBJ1-3; 10 positions agree with TRBD1. V lost 3 bases to trimming and J lost 0 bases; unmatched junction nucleotides: 2. CDR3 size: 16 residues. The germline V gene encodes CDR1 SGHVS and CDR2 FQNEAQ.

With regard to this clone: A junction boundary mismatches the germline segment, possibly from a read error. This chain uses TRBV3-1 (or the pseudogene TRBV3-2) with TRBJ2-2; 13 bases map to TRBD2. There are 17 residues in the CDR3. Germline CDR1 reads LGHDT; CDR2 reads YNNKEL (reference sequence). In DNA form, the CDR3 reads TGTGCCAGCAGCCGGGGACTAGCGGGACCTAACAGCGGGGAGCTGTTTTTT. This gives the protein CASSRGLAGPNSGELFF.